The TCR beta chain described here comes from a study of CD8+ T cells in alopecia areata. Overall study results and limits: The study found higher clonality in lesional than normal scalp, especially in alopecia totalis/universalis. Relative to mice, TCR sharing across patients was less clear, a difference possibly HLA-related.

Sequencing templates came from extracted RNA that was reverse transcribed into cDNA. TCRdb's table, derived via immunoSEQ multiplex PCR, lists solely in-frame clones and lacks some. The sample yields 55,000 to 70,000 clones, more than 40% seen once. In the case of this clone: Its antigen is not known.

The CDR3 covers 15 residues. Per germline, CDR1 SQVTM and CDR2 ANQGSEA. V dropped 1 base and J dropped 5 bases, with 16 bases sitting between them. The sequencing here drew on CD8+ T cells sorted from blood, taken at week 0. This sequence joins TRBV29-1 and TRBJ2-3, with a weak D call TRBD1 (6 bases). The TCR originated in a human donor with alopecia areata. CDR3 coding DNA: TGCAGCGTTGAAGGGACAGTTCACCAATTAGATACGCAGTATTTT. Its translation is CSVEGTVHQLDTQYF.